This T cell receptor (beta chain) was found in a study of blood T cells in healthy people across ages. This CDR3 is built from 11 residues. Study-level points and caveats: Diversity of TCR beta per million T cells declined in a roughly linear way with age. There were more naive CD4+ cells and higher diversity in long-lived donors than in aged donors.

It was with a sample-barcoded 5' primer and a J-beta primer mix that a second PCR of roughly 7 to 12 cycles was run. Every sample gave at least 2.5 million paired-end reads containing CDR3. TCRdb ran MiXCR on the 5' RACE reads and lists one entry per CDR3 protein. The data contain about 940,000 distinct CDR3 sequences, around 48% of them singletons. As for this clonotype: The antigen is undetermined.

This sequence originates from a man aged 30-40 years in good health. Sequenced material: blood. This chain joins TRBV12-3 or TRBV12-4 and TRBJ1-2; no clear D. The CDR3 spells CALGVNYGYTF. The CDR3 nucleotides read TGTGCGCTTGGGGTGAACTATGGCTACACCTTC.